Listed below are T cell receptor beta chains from one sample, sequenced in a study of T cell repertoires in cytomegalovirus infection. TCRdb processed the reads anew with MiXCR; each CDR3 protein has one entry. This sample has about 680,000 distinct CDR3 sequences, with more than 20% found just once. The sequenced sample was CD8+ T cells from PBMCs. The receptor source for this set is a human donor in good health (CMV status not recorded). Some clones in this sample may be carry-over from other donors' samples. Both conserved end residues are part of each CDR3. The D gene is left open where the match is weak. Clone size is not always given. Where it is, it says once, few, many or a class for expanded clones.

V,size,D,J,DNA,CDR3
TRBV25-1,many,-,TRBJ1-2,TGTGCCAGCACCCTTGGGGAGGGTCTCGGCTACACCTTC,CASTLGEGLGYTF
TRBV7-8,many,-,TRBJ1-1,TGTGCCAGCAGCTACCGGGCCGAAGCTTTCTTT,CASSYRAEAFF
TRBV3-1,-,-,TRBJ2-7,TGTGCCAGCAGCCAAGAGCTGGGGCACTACGAGCAGTACTTC,CASSQELGHYEQYF
TRBV12-3/TRBV12-4,-,-,TRBJ1-5,TGTGCCAGCACGAAGGCGAACAATCAGCCCCAGCATTTT,CASTKANNQPQHF
TRBV7-9,-,-,TRBJ2-1,TGTGCCAGCAGCTTAGCGGGGGCCCACCACAATGAGCAGTTCTTC,CASSLAGAHHNEQFF
TRBV29-1,few,TRBD1,TRBJ1-2,TGCAGCGGGACAGGAAACTATGGCTACACCTTC,CSGTGNYGYTF
TRBV27,few,-,TRBJ2-1,TGTGCCAGCAGACCTATAGGGGTCCTAGATGAGCAGTTCTTC,CASRPIGVLDEQFF
TRBV7-8,many,-,TRBJ2-3,TGTGCCAGCAGCTTAGTGAGCAGCACAGATACGCAGTATTTT,CASSLVSSTDTQYF
TRBV7-2,many,-,TRBJ1-4,TGTGCCAGCAGCCCAGCGAGGGAAAAACTGTTTTTT,CASSPAREKLFF
TRBV6-6,few,-,TRBJ1-1,TGTGCCAGCACCCAAGCGGGGTACACTGAAGCTTTCTTT,CASTQAGYTEAFF
TRBV6-1,few,-,TRBJ2-1,TGTGCCAGCAGTGAATATTGGAATGAGCAGTTCTTC,CASSEYWNEQFF
TRBV14,few,-,TRBJ1-1,TGTGCCAGCAGCCCAACGCTCCGACCGAACACTGAAGCTTTCTTT,CASSPTLRPNTEAFF
TRBV12-3/TRBV12-4,-,-,TRBJ1-5,TGTGCCAGCAGTTTAGCGGGGGGACACACCTATAGCAATCAGCCCCAGCATTTT,CASSLAGGHTYSNQPQHF
TRBV4-1,-,-,TRBJ2-3,TGCGCCAGCAGCCAAGTAGCAGTCCGTAGGTCGGATACGCAGTATTTT,CASSQVAVRRSDTQYF
TRBV12-3/TRBV12-4,few,-,TRBJ1-2,TGTGCCAGCAGTTTGGTCATCGATGGCTACACCTTC,CASSLVIDGYTF
TRBV7-2,many,TRBD2,TRBJ2-3,TGTGCCAGCAGCTTAGCGCGCGGGGGTGGCACAGATACGCAGTATTTT,CASSLARGGGTDTQYF
TRBV14,-,-,TRBJ2-3,TGTGCCAGCAGCCAAGCGGTTAGGTCAGGGTTAGAAGAAGATACGCAGTATTTT,CASSQAVRSGLEEDTQYF
TRBV29-1,once,TRBD2,TRBJ2-1,TGCAGCGTTAGCTTGGGAGGGGAAGAGTTCTTC,CSVSLGGEEFF
TRBV27,-,-,TRBJ1-1,TGTGCCAGCAGCCACCCGGGGGTGAACACTGAAGCTTTCTTT,CASSHPGVNTEAFF
TRBV2,-,TRBD2,TRBJ2-1,TGTGCCAGCAGTGGGACTAGCGGGGGCAGCTCCTACAATGAGCAGTTCTTC,CASSGTSGGSSYNEQFF
TRBV12-3/TRBV12-4,many,-,TRBJ1-2,TGTGCCAGCAGTCCCGGACAGAACTATGGCTACACCTTC,CASSPGQNYGYTF